Each of the 11 T cell receptor beta chains below was sequenced from the same sample in a study of cytomegalovirus exposure and HLA in healthy donors. Clones were read by immunoSEQ multiplex PCR, and TCRdb kept only the in-frame ones, dropping some. The sample consists of about 400,000 clones, roughly 85% of them appearing once. Sequencing was carried out using PBMCs. These receptors were taken from a woman between 18 and 29 years old in good health and CMV-seronegative.

This clone was detected once. The chain joins TRBV7-8 to TRBJ1-1; no clear D. Trimming shortened V by 4 bases and J by 6 bases, and 15 bases separated the two germline ends. The CDR3 covers 14 residues. Germline V gene lookup returns CDR1 SGHVS and CDR2 FQNEAQ. The CDR3 protein is CASSSLVGSAEAFF. CDR3 coding DNA: TGTGCCAGCAGCTCCCTCGTGGGGAGCGCTGAAGCTTTCTTT.

The chain uses TRBV28 and TRBJ1-4; D not resolved. Germline loops: CDR1 MDHEN, CDR2 SYDVKM. V shed 6 bases and J shed 0 bases, with 29 bases lying between them. This CDR3 is built from 21 residues. CDR3 in amino acids: CASRVQPIVPLAYTTNEKLFF. The CDR3 region has the DNA TGTGCCAGCAGGGTCCAGCCTATAGTCCCCCTAGCTTATACAACTAATGAAAAACTGTTTTTT. Full variable domain (missing parts from reference TRBV28 and TRBJ1-4): DVKVTQSSRYLVKRTGEKVFLECVQDMDHENMFWYRQDPGLGLRLIYFSYDVKMKEKGDIPEGYSVSREKKERFSLILESASTNQTSMYLCASRVQPIVPLAYTTNEKLFFGSGTQLSVL.

The chain employs TRBV2 and TRBJ1-4; 8 bases line up with TRBD1. Trimming at V came to 8 bases and at J to 4 bases, leaving 18 bases not matched to a gene. Germline V lookup: CDR1 SNHLY, CDR2 FYNNEI. The CDR3 length is 18 residues. The CDR3 DNA is TGTGCCAGCTGGGCAGGGGGCGGCAGAACAAGAATTAATGAAAAACTGTTTTTT. Protein: CASWAGGGRTRINEKLFF.

This clone was observed a single time. V and J are TRBV4-2 and TRBJ2-3; 9 bases map to TRBD2. V dropped 1 base and J dropped 5; count of bases not matched to a gene: 10. The CDR3 covers 17 residues. Germline CDR1 LGHNA, CDR2 YNFKEQ. Written as DNA, the CDR3 is TGTGCCAGCAGCCAAGCTGCAGAGCGGGAGGTAGGAGATACGCAGTATTTT. Protein product: CASSQAAEREVGDTQYF.

The V gene is TRBV6-1, the J gene TRBJ2-2; the D gene is possibly TRBD2 (5 bases). Trimming stripped 3 bases from V and 4 bases from J, with 9 bases between. The germline gives CDR1 MNHNS, CDR2 SASEGT. The CDR3 length is 14 residues. The CDR3: CASSDSGGTGELFF. In DNA form, the CDR3 reads TGTGCCAGCAGTGACTCAGGAGGCACCGGGGAGCTGTTTTTT.

The CDR3 nucleotides are TGTGCCAGCATTATAACTTCGGGATCAGATACGCAGTATTTT. This codes for CASIITSGSDTQYF. V and J are TRBV2 and TRBJ2-3, with D perhaps TRBD2 (5 bases). This CDR3 has 14 amino acids. CDR1 is SNHLY, CDR2 FYNNEI, per germline. V was trimmed by 7 bases and J by 4 bases, leaving 15 bases between them.

The chain employs TRBV28 and TRBJ1-1, with no clear D. The germline CDR1 and CDR2 sequences are MDHEN and SYDVKM. The CDR3 has 14 residues. V lost 7 bases to trimming and J lost 4 bases, with 16 bases between them. CDR3 coding DNA: TGTGCCAGCATTGGGAGTCTAACAACCACTGAAGCTTTCTTT. Translation gives CASIGSLTTTEAFF.

This chain joins TRBV9 and TRBJ1-1, with D tentatively TRBD1 (6 bases). The CDR3 spans 18 residues. Germline V lookup: CDR1 SGDLS, CDR2 YYNGEE. Trimming took 4 bases from V and 1 from J, leaving 23 bases between them. CDR3 loop: CASSPGGPAGAGNTEAFF. For the CDR3, the DNA is TGTGCCAGCAGCCCCGGGGGGCCGGCAGGGGCAGGGAACACTGAAGCTTTCTTT. Full variable domain (rest looked up from reference TRBV9 and TRBJ1-1): DSGVTQTPKHLITATGQRVTLRCSPRSGDLSVYWYQQSLDQGLQFLIQYYNGEERAKGNILERFSAQQFPDLHSELNLSSLELGDSALYFCASSPGGPAGAGNTEAFFGQGTRLTVV.

This sequence joins TRBV28 and TRBJ1-3; D is ambiguous. This CDR3 region has 11 residues. Germline V gene data show CDR1 as MDHEN and CDR2 as SYDVKM. V shed 3 bases and J shed 6 bases, with 3 bases lying between them. CDR3 nucleotides: TGTGCCAGCAGTTTGGCAAACACCATATATTTT. This encodes CASSLANTIYF.

The chain combines TRBV30 with TRBJ2-7; 9 bases are shared with TRBD1. The CDR3 spans 14 residues. Germline V gives CDR1 GTSNPN, CDR2 SVGIG (reference sequence). The ends lost 2 bases at V and 4 bases at J; junction bases unmatched: 6. CDR3 in DNA: TGTGCCTGGAGTTCACAGGGGGCGCTTTACGAGCAGTACTTC. It yields the protein CAWSSQGALYEQYF.

V gene TRBV6-5 combines with J gene TRBJ2-1, with D unclear. The length of the CDR3 is 11 residues. Germline CDR1 MNHEY, CDR2 SVGAGI. V lost 9 bases to trimming and J lost 6 bases, with 9 bases between them. The CDR3 nucleotides read TGTGCCAGTCTCAGTGCCAATGAGCAGTTCTTC. It yields the protein CASLSANEQFF.